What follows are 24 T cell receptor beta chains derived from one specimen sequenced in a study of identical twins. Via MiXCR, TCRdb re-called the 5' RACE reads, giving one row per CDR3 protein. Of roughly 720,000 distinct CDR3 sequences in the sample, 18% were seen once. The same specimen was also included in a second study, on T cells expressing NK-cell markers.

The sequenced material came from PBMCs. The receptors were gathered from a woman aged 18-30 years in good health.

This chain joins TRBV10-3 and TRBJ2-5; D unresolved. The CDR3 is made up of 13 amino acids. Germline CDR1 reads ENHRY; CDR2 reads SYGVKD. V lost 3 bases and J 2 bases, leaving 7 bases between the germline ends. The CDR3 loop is CAISDGIQETQYF. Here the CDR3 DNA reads TGTGCCATCAGTGACGGCATACAAGAGACCCAGTACTTC.

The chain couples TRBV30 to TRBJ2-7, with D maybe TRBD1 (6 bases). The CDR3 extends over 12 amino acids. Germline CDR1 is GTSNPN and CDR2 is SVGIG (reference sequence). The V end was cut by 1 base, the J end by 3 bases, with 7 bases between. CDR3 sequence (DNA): TGTGCCTGGAGTGGAGGGGGCTACGAGCAGTACTTC. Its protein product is CAWSGGGYEQYF.

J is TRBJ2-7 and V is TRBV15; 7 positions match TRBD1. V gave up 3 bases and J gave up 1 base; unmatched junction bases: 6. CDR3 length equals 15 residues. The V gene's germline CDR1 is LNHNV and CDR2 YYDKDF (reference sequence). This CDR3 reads CATSRLPGQSYEQYF. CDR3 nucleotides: TGTGCCACCAGCAGGCTACCGGGACAGTCCTACGAGCAGTACTTC.

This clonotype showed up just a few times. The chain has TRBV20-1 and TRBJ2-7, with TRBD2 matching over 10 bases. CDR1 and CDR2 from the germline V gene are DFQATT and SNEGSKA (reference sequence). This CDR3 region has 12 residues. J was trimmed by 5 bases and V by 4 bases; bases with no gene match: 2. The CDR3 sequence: CSATSGSDEQYF. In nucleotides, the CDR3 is TGCAGTGCTACTAGCGGGAGCGACGAGCAGTACTTC.

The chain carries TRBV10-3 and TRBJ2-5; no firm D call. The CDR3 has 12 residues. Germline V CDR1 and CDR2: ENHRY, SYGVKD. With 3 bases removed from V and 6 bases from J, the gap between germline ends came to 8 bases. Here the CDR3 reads CAISEPEKTQYF. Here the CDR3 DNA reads TGTGCCATCAGTGAACCGGAAAAGACCCAGTACTTC.

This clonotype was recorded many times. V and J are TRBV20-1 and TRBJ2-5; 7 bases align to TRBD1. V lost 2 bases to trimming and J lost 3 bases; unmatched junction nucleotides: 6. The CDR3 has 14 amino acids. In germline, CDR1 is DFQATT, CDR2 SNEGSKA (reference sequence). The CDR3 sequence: CSARSGTAEETQYF. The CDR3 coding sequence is TGCAGTGCTAGATCCGGGACAGCTGAAGAGACCCAGTACTTC.

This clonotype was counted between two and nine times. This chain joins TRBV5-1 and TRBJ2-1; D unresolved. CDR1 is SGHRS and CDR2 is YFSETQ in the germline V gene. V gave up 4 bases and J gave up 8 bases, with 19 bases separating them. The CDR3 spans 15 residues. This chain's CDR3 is CASSLHLLVSHEQFF. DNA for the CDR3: TGCGCCAGCAGCCTTCACCTCCTAGTTTCCCATGAGCAGTTCTTC. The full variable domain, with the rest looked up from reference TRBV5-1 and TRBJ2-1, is KAGVTQTPRYLIKTRGQQVTLSCSPISGHRSVSWYQQTPGQGLQFLFEYFSETQRNKGNFPGRFSGRQFSNSRSEMNVSTLELGDSALYLCASSLHLLVSHEQFFGPGTRLTVL.

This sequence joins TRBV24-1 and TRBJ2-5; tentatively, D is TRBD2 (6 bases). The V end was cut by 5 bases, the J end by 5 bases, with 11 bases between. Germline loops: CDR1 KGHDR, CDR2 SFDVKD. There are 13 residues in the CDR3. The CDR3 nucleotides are TGTGCCACCAGTGCCCGGGGGAAGGAGACCCAGTACTTC. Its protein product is CATSARGKETQYF.

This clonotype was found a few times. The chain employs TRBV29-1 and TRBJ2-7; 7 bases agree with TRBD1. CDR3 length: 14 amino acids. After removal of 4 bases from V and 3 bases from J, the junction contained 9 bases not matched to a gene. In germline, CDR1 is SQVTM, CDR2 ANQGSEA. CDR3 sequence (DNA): TGCAGCGTTGTAGGCCGGGACAGAGACTACGAGCAGTACTTC. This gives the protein CSVVGRDRDYEQYF.

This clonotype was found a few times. In nucleotides, the CDR3 is TGTGCCATCAAGAATAGCGGCCTTAAGCAAGAGACCCAGTACTTC. Amino acids: CAIKNSGLKQETQYF. The V and J genes are TRBV10-3 and TRBJ2-5; D possibly corresponds to TRBD2 (6 bases). CDR3 length: 15 amino acids. Germline CDR1 ENHRY, CDR2 SYGVKD. V was trimmed by 7 bases and J by 2 bases, leaving 17 bases between them.

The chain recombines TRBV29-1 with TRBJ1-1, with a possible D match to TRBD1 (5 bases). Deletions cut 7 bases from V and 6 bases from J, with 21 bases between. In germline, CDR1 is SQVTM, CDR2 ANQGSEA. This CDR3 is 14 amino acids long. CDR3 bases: TGCAGCGCGCGGAGGGGACCTCAAACGGCTGAAGCTTTCTTT. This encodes CSARRGPQTAEAFF.

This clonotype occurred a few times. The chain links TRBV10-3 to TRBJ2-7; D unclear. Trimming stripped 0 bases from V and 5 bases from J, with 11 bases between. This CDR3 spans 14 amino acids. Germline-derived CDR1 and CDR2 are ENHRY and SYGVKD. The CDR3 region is CAISESSRRNEQYF. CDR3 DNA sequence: TGTGCCATCAGTGAGTCGTCCCGGCGGAACGAGCAGTACTTC.

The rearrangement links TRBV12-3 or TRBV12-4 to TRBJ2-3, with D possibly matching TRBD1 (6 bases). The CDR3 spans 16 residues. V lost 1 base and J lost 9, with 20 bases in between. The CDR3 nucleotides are TGTGCCAGCAGTTTAGATTATGCCAGGGGCCCGTGGACGCAGTATTTT. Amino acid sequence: CASSLDYARGPWTQYF.

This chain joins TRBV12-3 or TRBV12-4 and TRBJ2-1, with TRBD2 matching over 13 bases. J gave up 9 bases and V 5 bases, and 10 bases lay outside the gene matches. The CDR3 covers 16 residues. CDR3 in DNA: TGTGCCAGCAGTCCCTGGACTAGCGGGAGATGGGGTGAGCAGTTCTTC. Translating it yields CASSPWTSGRWGEQFF.

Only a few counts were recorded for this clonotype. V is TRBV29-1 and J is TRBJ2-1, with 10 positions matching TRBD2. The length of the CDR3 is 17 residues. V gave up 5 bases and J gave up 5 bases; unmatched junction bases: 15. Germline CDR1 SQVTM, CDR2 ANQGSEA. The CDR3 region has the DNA TGCAGCGTTCAACCGGGACTAGCGCCCATTTATCACAATGAGCAGTTCTTC. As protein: CSVQPGLAPIYHNEQFF.

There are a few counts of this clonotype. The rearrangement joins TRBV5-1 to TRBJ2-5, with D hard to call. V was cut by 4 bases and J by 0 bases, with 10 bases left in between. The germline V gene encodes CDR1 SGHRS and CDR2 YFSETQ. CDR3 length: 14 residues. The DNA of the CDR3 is TGCGCCAGCAGCGTGGACCCGAACCAAGAGACCCAGTACTTC. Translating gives CASSVDPNQETQYF.

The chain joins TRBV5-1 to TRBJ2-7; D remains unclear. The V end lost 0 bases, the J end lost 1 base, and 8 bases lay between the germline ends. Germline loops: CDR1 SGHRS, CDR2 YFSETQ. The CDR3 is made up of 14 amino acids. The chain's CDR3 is CASSLVGTSYEQYF. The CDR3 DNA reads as TGCGCCAGCAGCTTGGTGGGTACTTCCTACGAGCAGTACTTC.

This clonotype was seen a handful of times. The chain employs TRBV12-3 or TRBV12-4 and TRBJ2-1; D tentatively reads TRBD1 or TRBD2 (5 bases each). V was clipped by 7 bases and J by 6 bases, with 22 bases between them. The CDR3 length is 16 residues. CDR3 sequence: CASTATIRKGRNEQFF. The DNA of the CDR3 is TGTGCCAGCACCGCCACTATCCGCAAGGGACGCAATGAGCAGTTCTTC.

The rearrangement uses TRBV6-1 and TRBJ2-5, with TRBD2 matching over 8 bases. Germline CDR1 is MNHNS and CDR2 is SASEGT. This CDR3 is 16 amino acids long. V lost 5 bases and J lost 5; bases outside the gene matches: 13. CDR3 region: CASSTLGSGTGETQYF. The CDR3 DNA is TGTGCCAGCAGTACCCTGGGTAGCGGGACGGGTGAGACCCAGTACTTC.

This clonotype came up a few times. The DNA of the CDR3 is TGCGCCAGCAGCTTGGAAGGGTGGAAGGGGGCAGGAGAGACCCAGTACTTC. Its protein is CASSLEGWKGAGETQYF. The J gene is TRBJ2-5, the V gene TRBV5-1; 7 positions match TRBD1. The CDR3 totals 17 residues. Germline V gene data show CDR1 as SGHRS and CDR2 as YFSETQ. With V trimmed by 0 bases and J by 4 bases, 12 bases remained unmatched.

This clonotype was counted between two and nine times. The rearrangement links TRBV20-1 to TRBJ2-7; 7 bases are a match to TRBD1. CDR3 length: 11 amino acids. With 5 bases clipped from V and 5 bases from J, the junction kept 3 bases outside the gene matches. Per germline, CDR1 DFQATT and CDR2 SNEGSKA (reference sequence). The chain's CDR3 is CSARTGHEQYF. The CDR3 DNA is TGCAGTGCTCGGACAGGACACGAGCAGTACTTC.

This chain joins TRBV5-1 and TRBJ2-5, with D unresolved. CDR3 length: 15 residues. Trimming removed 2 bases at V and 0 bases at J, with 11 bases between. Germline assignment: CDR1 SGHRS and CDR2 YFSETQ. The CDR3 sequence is CASSFNPEYQETQYF. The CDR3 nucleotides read TGCGCCAGCAGCTTTAACCCGGAGTACCAAGAGACCCAGTACTTC.

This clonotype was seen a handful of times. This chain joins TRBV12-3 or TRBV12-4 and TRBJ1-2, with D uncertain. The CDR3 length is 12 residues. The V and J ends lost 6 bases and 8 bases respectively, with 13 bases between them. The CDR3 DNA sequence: TGTGCCAGCAGCTCGGACGGCTGGGGCTACACCTTC. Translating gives CASSSDGWGYTF.

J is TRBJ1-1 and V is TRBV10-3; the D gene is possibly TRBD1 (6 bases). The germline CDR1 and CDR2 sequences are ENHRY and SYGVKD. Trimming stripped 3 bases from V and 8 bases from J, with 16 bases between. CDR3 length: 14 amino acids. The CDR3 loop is CAISDPRGQVEAFF. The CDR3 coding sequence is TGTGCCATCAGTGACCCTCGGGGGCAGGTGGAAGCTTTCTTT.